This TCR beta chain was identified during a study of graft-versus-host responses after intestinal transplantation. Overall study: Each recipient received anti-thymocyte globulin induction, then tacrolimus and steroids for two to three years. Overall study results and limits: Detected in recipient marrow were GvH clones, some of which were first observed in ileum or blood. Levels of circulating GvH clones at their peak were associated with early post-transplant HvG declines.

Sequencing was performed with immunoSEQ multiplex PCR; in TCRdb, only in-frame clones are kept and a portion is missing. The sample records 110,000 to 150,000 clones, around 90% being singletons. The germline gives CDR1 LGHNA, CDR2 YSLEER. Trimming cost V 1 base and J 4 bases; bases outside gene matches: 6. This CDR3 is 16 amino acids long. On this clone: The antigen is unknown.

Sequenced material: unstimulated CD4+ T cells sorted from spleen or lymph node cells, taken before intestinal transplant. The sequence was obtained from a human donor who received an intestinal transplant. This chain uses TRBV4-3 with TRBJ2-2; 7 bases agree with TRBD2. CDR3 sequence (DNA): TGCGCCAGCAGCCAAGCGGATAGCGGGTTCACCGGGGAGCTGTTTTTT. Translated, it gives CASSQADSGFTGELFF.